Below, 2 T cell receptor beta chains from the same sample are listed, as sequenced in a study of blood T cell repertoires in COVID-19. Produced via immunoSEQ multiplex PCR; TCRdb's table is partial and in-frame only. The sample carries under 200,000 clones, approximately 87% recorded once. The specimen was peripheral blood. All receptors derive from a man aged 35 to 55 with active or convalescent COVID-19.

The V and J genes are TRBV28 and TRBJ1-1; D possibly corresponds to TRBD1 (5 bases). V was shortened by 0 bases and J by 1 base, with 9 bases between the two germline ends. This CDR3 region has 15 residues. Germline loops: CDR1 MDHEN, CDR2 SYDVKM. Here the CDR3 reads CASSLWLGGNTEAFF. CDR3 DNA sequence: TGTGCCAGCAGTTTATGGTTGGGGGGGAACACTGAAGCTTTCTTT.

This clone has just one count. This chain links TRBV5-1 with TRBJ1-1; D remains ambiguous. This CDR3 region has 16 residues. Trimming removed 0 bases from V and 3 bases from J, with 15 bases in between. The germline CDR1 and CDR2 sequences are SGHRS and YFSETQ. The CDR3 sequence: CASSLAGSALDTEAFF. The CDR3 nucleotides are TGCGCCAGCAGCTTGGCCGGCAGCGCCTTGGACACTGAAGCTTTCTTT.